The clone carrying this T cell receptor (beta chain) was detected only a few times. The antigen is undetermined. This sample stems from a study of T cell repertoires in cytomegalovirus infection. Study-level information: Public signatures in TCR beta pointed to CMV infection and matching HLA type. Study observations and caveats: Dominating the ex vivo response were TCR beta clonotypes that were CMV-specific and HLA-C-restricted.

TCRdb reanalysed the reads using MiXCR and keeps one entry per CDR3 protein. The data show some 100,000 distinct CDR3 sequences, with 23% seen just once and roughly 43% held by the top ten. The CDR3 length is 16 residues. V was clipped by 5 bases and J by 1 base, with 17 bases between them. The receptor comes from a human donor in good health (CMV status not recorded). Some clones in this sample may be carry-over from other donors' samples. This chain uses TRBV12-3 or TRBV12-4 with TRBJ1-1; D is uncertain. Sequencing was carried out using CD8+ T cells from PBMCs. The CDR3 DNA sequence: TGTGCCAGCAGTCCCCCGGACCTTAGAAGGAACACTGAAGCTTTCTTT. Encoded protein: CASSPPDLRRNTEAFF.